These 13 T cell receptor beta chains were sequenced from one sample in a study of T cell responses to AZD1222 COVID-19 vaccine. Sequenced by immunoSEQ multiplex PCR; TCRdb stores in-frame clones only, minus some. The sample consists of 150,000 to 200,000 clones, more than 80% of them appearing once. Specimen: peripheral blood, collected on day 0 of AZD1222 vaccination. These receptors were collected from an adult in good health.

The V call is TRBV15, the J call TRBJ2-7, with 8 nucleotides matching TRBD2. CDR3 length equals 13 residues. Germline V gives CDR1 LNHNV, CDR2 YYDKDF (reference sequence). Trimming removed 1 base from V and 6 bases from J; junction bases left unmatched: 2. The CDR3 here is CATSRVRGGEQYV. In nucleotides, the CDR3 is TGTGCCACCAGCAGAGTACGGGGGGGCGAGCAGTACGTC.

This chain links TRBV6-5 with TRBJ1-4, with 9 bases aligning to TRBD1. There are 15 residues in the CDR3. Germline V CDR1 and CDR2: MNHEY, SVGAGI. V was pared by 2 bases and J by 8 bases, with 6 bases of the junction left unmatched. This chain's CDR3 is CASSYTGQGREKLFF. DNA of the CDR3: TGTGCCAGCAGTTACACGGGACAGGGTCGGGAAAAACTGTTTTTT.

The chain links TRBV28 to TRBJ1-1, with D uncertain. With 8 bases removed from V and 4 bases from J, the gap between germline ends came to 11 bases. Germline loops: CDR1 MDHEN, CDR2 SYDVKM. The CDR3 consists of 12 residues. CDR3 region: CASGPAVTEAFF. The CDR3 nucleotides are TGTGCCAGCGGACCGGCGGTCACTGAAGCTTTCTTT.

The V call is TRBV7-3, the J call TRBJ2-2; 8 nucleotides match TRBD2. The CDR3 is 14 amino acids. Per the germline V gene, CDR1 is SGHTA and CDR2 is FQGTGA. Trimming at V came to 3 bases and at J to 7 bases, leaving 4 bases not matched to a gene. The CDR3 DNA reads TGTGCCAGCAGCTTGGAAGCGGGGGTCGGGGAGCTGTTTTTT. This codes for CASSLEAGVGELFF.

This chain connects TRBV3-1 (or the pseudogene TRBV3-2) to TRBJ2-1; 12 nucleotides line up with TRBD2. The CDR3 is 19 amino acids. V lost 3 bases to trimming and J lost 1 base; unmatched junction nucleotides: 10. Germline assignment: CDR1 LGHDT and CDR2 YNNKEL (reference sequence). The CDR3 sequence is CASSQLVTSGGLSYNEQFF. In DNA form, the CDR3 reads TGTGCCAGCAGCCAGTTAGTGACTAGCGGGGGTTTATCCTACAATGAGCAGTTCTTC.

The V and J genes are TRBV4-2 and TRBJ2-1, with 13 nucleotides matching TRBD2. The CDR3 loop spans 17 amino acids. CDR1 is LGHNA, CDR2 YNFKEQ, per germline. The junction had 11 bases not matched to a gene; V was cut back by 4 bases and J by 8 bases. This CDR3 is CASSPISTSGGADEQFF. CDR3 bases: TGTGCCAGCAGCCCGATATCCACTAGCGGGGGGGCAGATGAGCAGTTCTTC.

This rearrangement joins TRBV18 to TRBJ2-7; D is undetermined. Trimming left V 1 base short and J 7 bases short, with 11 bases between. The CDR3 is 13 residues long. Germline CDR1 KGHSH, CDR2 LQKENI. In nucleotides, the CDR3 is TGTGCCAGCTCACCACGGTCCGAATTGGAGCAGTACTTC. This translates into CASSPRSELEQYF.

This chain links TRBV5-6 with TRBJ1-4, with 7 nucleotides matching TRBD1. Trimming removed 3 bases from V and 5 bases from J; junction bases left unmatched: 13. The CDR3 is 17 residues long. From germline, CDR1 is SGHDT and CDR2 YYEEEE. CDR3 sequence reads: CASSWGGSGQRNEKLFF. The CDR3 coding sequence is TGTGCCAGCAGCTGGGGTGGCTCGGGACAGAGAAATGAAAAACTGTTTTTT.

The chain uses TRBV27 and TRBJ2-1; D possibly matches TRBD1 or TRBD2 (5 bases each). CDR3 length: 13 amino acids. Germline V gene lookup returns CDR1 MNHEY and CDR2 SMNVEV (reference sequence). V dropped 2 bases and J dropped 9 bases, with 11 bases sitting between them. This CDR3 reads CASSLGGIGEQFF. In nucleotides, the CDR3 is TGTGCCAGCAGTTTAGGGGGAATAGGTGAGCAGTTCTTC.

The chain employs TRBV2 and TRBJ2-7, with D unresolved. V lost 2 bases and J lost 3, with 8 bases in between. The CDR3 contains 13 residues. From germline, CDR1 is SNHLY and CDR2 FYNNEI. DNA of the CDR3: TGTGCCAGCAGTGAAATTAGTAACTACGAGCAGTACTTC. Amino acid sequence: CASSEISNYEQYF.

The rearrangement links TRBV7-2 to TRBJ1-3; tentatively, D is TRBD1 (6 bases). This CDR3 spans 20 amino acids. From germline, CDR1 is SGHTA and CDR2 FQGNSA. V was trimmed by 0 bases and J by 1 base, leaving 22 bases between them. The CDR3 spells CASSLARMNTGKGSGNTIYF. CDR3 DNA sequence: TGTGCCAGCAGCTTAGCAAGGATGAATACAGGGAAAGGTTCTGGAAACACCATATATTTT. The whole variable domain, remainder taken from reference TRBV7-2 and TRBJ1-3, is GAGVSQSPSNKVTEKGKDVELRCDPISGHTALYWYRQSLGQGLEFLIYFQGNSAPDKSGLPSDRFSAERTGGSVSTLTIQRTQQEDSAVYLCASSLARMNTGKGSGNTIYFGEGSWLTVV.

The chain joins TRBV6-5 to TRBJ1-1, with a weak D call TRBD1 (6 bases). Germline V CDR1 and CDR2: MNHEY, SVGAGI. CDR3 length: 14 residues. V was pared by 3 bases and J by 1 base, with 9 bases between. CDR3 sequence: CASSYSQGNTEAFF. The CDR3 DNA reads as TGTGCCAGCAGTTATTCACAGGGGAACACTGAAGCTTTCTTT.

V is TRBV5-5 and J is TRBJ2-7; no clear D gene. Between the trimmed V and J ends, which lost 0 bases and 9 bases, there was a span of 16 bases. Germline lookup yields CDR1 SGHKS and CDR2 YYEKEE (reference sequence). The CDR3 contains 14 residues. CDR3 loop: CASSLGTIYEWQYF. CDR3 sequence (DNA): TGTGCCAGCAGCTTGGGCACGATCTACGAGTGGCAGTACTTC.